The following is a T cell receptor beta chain sequence with its context. Its antigen has not been determined. Base qualities are not provided; no much larger clone lies one nucleotide away. This sample was included in a study of blood T cell repertoires in COVID-19 (dated by TCRdb to about 2020). Concerning the study at large: Samples covering the acute and convalescent phases of COVID-19 were provided by collaborators in the United States, Italy and Spain. The prospective study material was composed of cDNA or gDNA derived from T cells, B-cell-depleted T cells, or PBMCs. Subjects who had been exposed to COVID-19, were actively infected with it, or had recovered from it provided the deeply sampled blood TCRbeta repertoires that made up the dataset. The repertoires were released in a freely available public database intended as a resource for research on the immune response to SARS-CoV-2. Samples were obtained from the ongoing ImmuneRACE study (first 160 participants) and from 950 to 1,500 subjects provided by 6 global collaborators. Nearly every sample came with metadata listing a de-identified subject ID, COVID-19 status, age in years and sex. Where available, HLA class I and class II types were obtained from metadata supplied by the sample provider rather than from assay-based typing.

In the prospective study, participants were about 18 to 90 years old, resided in 24 geographic areas of the United States, and were enrolled through a virtual design. To assign participants to cohorts, the prospective study relied on clinical history that participants themselves reported in a screening survey and a study questionnaire. ImmuneRACE Cohort 3 recovered participants were defined by two consecutive negative NP/OP PCR tests, healthcare professional clearance, or symptom resolution. In the prospective study, whole blood, serum and a nasopharyngeal or oropharyngeal swab were collected from each participant by mobile phlebotomists. Additional blood draws and questionnaires over an approximately two-month period could optionally be provided by prospective study participants. Before DNA extraction, blood samples from the prospective study were shipped at room temperature or frozen. The full study reports these points: The quantity of clinical and demographic metadata differed by source and by participant and was supplied without curation.

The immunoSEQ Assay, a bias-controlled multiplex PCR, was used to amplify TCRbeta CDR3 regions from genomic DNA. The paper's processing steps were these. The number of nucleated cells in each sample was estimated from the amplification of reference gene primers within the assay. To quantify the absolute abundance of each unique TCRbeta CDR3 rearrangement, sequence reads were collapsed and filtered. For each sample, productive Simpson clonality was calculated as the square root of Simpson's diversity index across productive rearrangements. As stored in TCRdb, this immuneACCESS dataset retains in-frame rearrangements with V and J assigned. A fraction of the clones does not appear; measured against another copy, unresolved V genes explain less than half of the discrepancy, and the remainder lacks a known reason. Clone size and V and J calls were adopted from that table, with D and trimming inferred from the DNA. The sample table contains 250,000 to 350,000 clones; only one count was recorded for 85% to 90% of them. The ten largest clones add up to 8.5% to 12% of the sample.

Taken from cysteine to phenylalanine, the CDR3 has 11 residues. Only the CDR3 DNA stays, 33 bases, in frame from base 1. Trimming costs V 6 bases and J 8 bases, and their ends lie 10 bases apart. CDR1 SEHNR and CDR2 FQNEAQ are derived from the germline V gene (reference sequence). The sample consisted of PBMCs or T cells enriched from blood (not recorded which). This clonotype was sampled from a woman aged 18 to 35 who had recovered from COVID-19. The rearrangement joined TRBV7-9 to TRBJ1-1; the D gene lacks a confident call. The CDR3 region reads CASSSGGEAFF. At the DNA level, the sequence is TGTGCCAGCAGTTCTGGAGGGGAAGCTTTCTTT. Reference TRBV7-9 and TRBJ1-1 genes cover what lies past the CDR3, so the full variable domain is DTGVSQNPRHKITKRGQNVTFRCDPISEHNRLYWYRQTLGQGPEFLTYFQNEAQLEKSRLLSDRFSAERPKGSFSTLEIQRTEQGDSAMYLCASSSGGEAFFGQGTRLTVV.